The 7 T cell receptor beta chains below were found in one sample sequenced in a study of T cell responses to AZD1222 COVID-19 vaccine (dated by TCRdb to the early 2020s). Libraries were prepared through the immunoSEQ multiplex PCR assay. This immuneACCESS table, as held by TCRdb, lists in-frame sequences with V and J called but not all clones. Of the missing ones, under half trace to an unresolved V gene in checked studies; the others have no known cause. This sample holds about 150,000 clones; 75% to 95% were observed only once. Jointly, the top ten make up 1.5% to 2% of the sample. Reading the label with the study, this specimen's time point is: baseline before first vaccination. The sequencing here drew on peripheral blood, taken on day 0 of AZD1222 vaccination. Every receptor here comes from an adult in good health.

This chain connects TRBV2 to TRBJ1-6; 9 bases are a match to TRBD1. V trimming: 0 bases; J trimming: 8 bases; junction bases outside the gene matches: 8. This CDR3 has 17 residues. Germline V gene lookup returns CDR1 SNHLY and CDR2 FYNNEI. This CDR3 reads CASSEATQGAFHSPLHF. In DNA form, the CDR3 reads TGTGCCAGCAGTGAAGCAACACAGGGGGCCTTTCATTCACCCCTCCACTTT.

The chain has TRBV6-2 or TRBV6-3 and TRBJ2-3; 15 nucleotides align to TRBD2. Per germline, CDR1 MNHEY and CDR2 SVGEGT. With 2 bases clipped from V and 7 bases from J, the junction kept 7 bases outside the gene matches. The CDR3 loop spans 17 amino acids. In DNA form, the CDR3 reads TGTGCCAGCAGTTACCCCCGGGGACTAGCGGGAGGAAATACGCAGTATTTT. Its protein is CASSYPRGLAGGNTQYF.

This clone was found once. The chain uses TRBV20-1 and TRBJ2-7; 8 bases are a match to TRBD1. The J segment lost 3 bases and the V segment lost 3 bases, leaving 4 bases of the junction unmatched. Looked up from germline, CDR1 is DFQATT and CDR2 is SNEGSKA (reference sequence). The CDR3 totals 13 residues. CDR3 loop: CSASRTGNYEQYF. The CDR3 nucleotides are TGCAGTGCTAGTAGGACAGGGAACTACGAGCAGTACTTC.

V is TRBV19 and J is TRBJ1-5; D remains ambiguous. Germline V gene lookup returns CDR1 LNHDA and CDR2 SQIVND (reference sequence). V gave up 3 bases and J gave up 5 bases, with 8 bases separating them. The CDR3 totals 13 residues. CDR3 sequence: CASSMSGDQPQHF. The CDR3 DNA sequence: TGTGCCAGTAGTATGTCTGGAGATCAGCCCCAGCATTTT.

The rearrangement links TRBV9 to TRBJ1-1; D gene ambiguous. CDR1 is SGDLS and CDR2 is YYNGEE in the germline V gene. Trimming shortened V by 4 bases and J by 1 base, and 5 bases separated the two germline ends. The CDR3 spans 12 residues. In DNA, the CDR3 is TGTGCCAGCAGCCCCGGGAACACTGAAGCTTTCTTT. Translated, it gives CASSPGNTEAFF.

The rearrangement links TRBV9 to TRBJ1-1; 9 bases agree with TRBD1. Germline CDR1 is SGDLS and CDR2 is YYNGEE. The ends lost 3 bases at V and 5 bases at J; junction bases unmatched: 8. The CDR3 covers 15 residues. This CDR3 is CASSGSTGGRTEAFF. CDR3 DNA: TGTGCCAGCAGCGGGAGTACAGGGGGCAGGACTGAAGCTTTCTTT.

The V gene is TRBV10-3, the J gene TRBJ2-2, with TRBD2 as a possible D gene (6 bases). The CDR3 consists of 14 residues. The germline V and J ends were trimmed by 7 bases and 4 bases, with 13 bases remaining between them. CDR1 and CDR2 from the germline V gene are ENHRY and SYGVKD. For the CDR3, the DNA is TGTGCCATCACCCCGGGGGAAGGCACCGGGGAGCTGTTTTTT. It translates to CAITPGEGTGELFF.